This is a list of T cell receptor beta chains from one sample in a study of shared T cell receptors in the human thymus. The assay was immunoSEQ multiplex PCR, and TCRdb's table has in-frame clones only and misses some. The table includes 720,000 or so clones, over 75% detected once. These data were likewise used in another study, on human thymus T cells.

Sequencing was done on a sample of thymocytes. The receptors originated from a girl in the first two years of life with a congenital heart defect. Each CDR3 is given with its conserved first and last residue. D genes are given only for firm matches. Clone size is not always given. Where it is, it says once, few, many or a class for expanded clones.

CDR3aa: CSVGAARGSGEAFF
CDR3nt: TGCAGCGTGGGGGCGGCCAGGGGAAGTGGTGAAGCTTTCTTT
d_gene: NA
j_gene: TRBJ1-1
abundance: NA
v_gene: TRBV29-1

CDR3aa: CASSSGGLGKNIQYF
CDR3nt: TGTGCCAGCAGCTCTGGCGGGTTGGGCAAAAACATTCAGTACTTC
d_gene: NA
j_gene: TRBJ2-4
abundance: NA
v_gene: TRBV5-6

CDR3aa: CASSPSNEQFF
CDR3nt: TGTGCCAGCAGCCCGAGCAATGAGCAGTTCTTC
d_gene: NA
j_gene: TRBJ2-1
abundance: NA
v_gene: TRBV11-2

CDR3aa: CASSQLAGFSQPQHF
CDR3nt: TGCGCCAGCAGCCAATTAGCAGGGTTCAGCCAGCCCCAGCATTTT
d_gene: NA
j_gene: TRBJ1-5
abundance: few
v_gene: TRBV4-1

CDR3aa: CAWRPPDSYNEQFF
CDR3nt: TGTGCCTGGAGGCCCCCGGACAGCTACAATGAGCAGTTCTTC
d_gene: NA
j_gene: TRBJ2-1
abundance: NA
v_gene: TRBV30

CDR3aa: CASSLVPGNSNQPQHF
CDR3nt: TGCGCCAGCAGCTTGGTTCCGGGGAATAGCAATCAGCCCCAGCATTTT
d_gene: NA
j_gene: TRBJ1-5
abundance: few
v_gene: TRBV5-1

CDR3aa: CASSRTSGGVDTQYF
CDR3nt: TGTGCCAGCAGCCGGACTAGCGGGGGAGTAGATACGCAGTATTTT
d_gene: TRBD2
j_gene: TRBJ2-3
abundance: few
v_gene: TRBV27

CDR3aa: CASSKGQENTEAFF
CDR3nt: TGTGCCAGCAGTAAGGGACAGGAAAACACTGAAGCTTTCTTT
d_gene: TRBD1
j_gene: TRBJ1-1
abundance: NA
v_gene: TRBV6-5

CDR3aa: CSVIRDRDTDTQYF
CDR3nt: TGCAGCGTTATCCGGGACAGGGACACAGATACGCAGTATTTT
d_gene: TRBD1
j_gene: TRBJ2-3
abundance: NA
v_gene: TRBV29-1

CDR3aa: CAWSADGTGGPWGYTF
CDR3nt: TGTGCCTGGAGTGCCGACGGGACAGGAGGGCCATGGGGCTACACCTTC
d_gene: TRBD1
j_gene: TRBJ1-2
abundance: NA
v_gene: TRBV30

CDR3aa: CASSICPGTSPKPQHF
CDR3nt: TGTGCCAGTAGTATATGCCCGGGTACTTCTCCTAAGCCCCAGCATTTT
d_gene: NA
j_gene: TRBJ1-5
abundance: NA
v_gene: TRBV19

CDR3aa: CASSYLTTPADRIINQPQHF
CDR3nt: TGTGCCAGCAGTTACCTCACGACCCCAGCGGACCGTATAATCAATCAGCCCCAGCATTTT
d_gene: NA
j_gene: TRBJ1-5
abundance: NA
v_gene: TRBV28

CDR3aa: CASSQDSPDRENTEAFF
CDR3nt: TGCGCCAGCAGCCAAGACTCCCCCGACAGGGAGAACACTGAAGCTTTCTTT
d_gene: TRBD1
j_gene: TRBJ1-1
abundance: NA
v_gene: TRBV4-1

CDR3aa: CASSYSGIVVYEQYF
CDR3nt: TGTGCCAGCAGTTACTCGGGCATCGTGGTCTACGAGCAGTACTTC
d_gene: NA
j_gene: TRBJ2-7
abundance: NA
v_gene: TRBV6-6